Following are 2 T cell receptor beta chains from one sample sequenced in a study of circulating tumor DNA in untreated peripheral T-cell lymphoma (dated by TCRdb to the early 2020s). Libraries came from the immunoSEQ multiplex PCR assay. Entries here come from immuneACCESS through TCRdb and include only in-frame sequences with V and J called. Some clones fail to appear in such tables; in the studies checked, an unresolved V gene covers under half of the shortfall, and the cause of the remainder is unknown. Within this sample are about 580 clones, with around 90% of them counted one time only. Approximately 1.1% of the sample belongs to the ten largest clones. The sequenced sample was cell-free DNA from blood serum. All receptors come from a human donor with peripheral T-cell lymphoma.

The CDR3 DNA reads TGTGCCAGCAGTTTGGTAAATCCTGGGGAGCAGTACTTC. It translates to CASSLVNPGEQYF. V is TRBV6-5 and J is TRBJ2-7; D unresolved. Trimming pared 4 bases from V and 7 bases from J, leaving 14 bases between. This CDR3 region has 13 residues. CDR1 MNHEY and CDR2 SVGAGI come from the germline V gene.

This clone appeared once. The chain combines TRBV28 with TRBJ2-7; D assignment may be TRBD1 or TRBD2 (5 bases each). V lost 6 bases and J lost 6, with 15 bases in between. CDR1 MDHEN and CDR2 SYDVKM come from the germline V gene. The CDR3 covers 13 residues. Here the CDR3 DNA reads TGTGCCAGCAGGGGACGGGCTAGGCCCGAGCAGTACGTC. This encodes CASRGRARPEQYV.